This TCR delta chain was documented in a study of Vδ1+ human thymocytes. Regarding the study as a whole: Thymic TRG and TRD repertoires appeared highly polyclonal, with Gaussian CDR3 length distributions. Donors shared many TRG clonotypes but few TRD clonotypes.

Germline assignment: CDR1 TSWWSYY and CDR2 QGS. The CDR3 is 24 amino acids. The germline V and J ends were trimmed by 3 bases and 0 bases, with 38 bases remaining between them. Sequences come from RNA converted to cDNA by reverse transcription. Pooled V-gene forward primers with one constant-region reverse primer generated the CDR3 amplicons by multiplex PCR. TCRdb redid clone calling on the multiplex PCR reads using CATT. The data contain some 73,000 delta-chain clones, about 30% of them singletons. On this clone: Its antigen is as yet unknown.

The sequenced material came from Vdelta1+ gamma-delta thymocytes from the thymus. Indicated subset: FACS-sorted CD3+ TCRalphabeta- TCRVdelta1+ TCRVdelta2- thymocytes. V and J are TRDV1 and TRDJ1, with a possible D match to TRDD2 (5 bases). This sequence originates from a boy under two years old who had congenital heart surgery. The CDR3 DNA reads as TGTGCTCTTGGGGATTCCTCTCCTAGGTTGCATTACCCCTCCTCCCCGCGGTACACCGATAAACTCATCTTT. Protein sequence: CALGDSSPRLHYPSSPRYTDKLIF.